These 14 T cell receptor beta chains were all obtained from the same sample, sequenced in a study of shared clonotypes between healthy human individuals. Sequenced by immunoSEQ multiplex PCR; TCRdb stores in-frame clones only, minus some. The sample records 550,000 to 850,000 clones, approximately 72% being singletons. Sequences were obtained from memory CD4+ T cells sorted from blood. Subset specified: CD45RA-negative fraction. The source of these receptors is a woman in her 30s in good health.

This clone turned up a few times. The J gene is TRBJ2-4, the V gene TRBV5-6, with 10 positions matching TRBD1. CDR1 is SGHDT, CDR2 YYEEEE, per germline. Trimming took 7 bases from V and 9 from J; bases not matched to a gene: 13. The CDR3 extends over 15 amino acids. The CDR3 spells CASSPGWTGGSIQYF. CDR3 in DNA: TGTGCCAGCTCCCCGGGGTGGACAGGGGGTAGCATTCAGTACTTC.

Turning to this clone: In the same sample, other DNA sequences code for this CDR3. The genes are TRBV7-9 and TRBJ1-4, with no clear D. V was pared by 6 bases and J by 1 base, with 9 bases between. Per germline, CDR1 SEHNR and CDR2 FQNEAQ (reference sequence). This CDR3 has 14 amino acids. In DNA form, the CDR3 reads TGTGCCAGCAGTTTTCGAGGAACTAATGAAAAACTGTTTTTT. It translates to CASSFRGTNEKLFF.

This clone was seen a handful of times. The rearrangement links TRBV5-1 to TRBJ2-1; a possible D gene is TRBD1 (6 bases). Trimming left V 2 bases short and J 5 bases short, with 14 bases between. Germline CDR1 SGHRS, CDR2 YFSETQ. The CDR3 has 15 residues. Here the CDR3 DNA reads TGCGCCAGCAGCTTCACAGGGTGGAGTAACAATGAGCAGTTCTTC. As protein: CASSFTGWSNNEQFF.

V usage is TRBV5-1 and J usage is TRBJ1-3; D ambiguous. Trimming removed 4 bases at V and 0 bases at J, with 8 bases between. Germline V gives CDR1 SGHRS, CDR2 YFSETQ. This CDR3 is 14 amino acids long. The CDR3 region is CASSEATSGNTIYF. The CDR3 DNA follows: TGCGCCAGCAGCGAGGCGACCTCTGGAAACACCATATATTTT.

This clone was seen a few times. The chain combines TRBV10-3 with TRBJ2-3, with 9 bases fitting TRBD1. J gave up 5 bases and V 6 bases, and 6 bases lay outside the gene matches. Germline V gives CDR1 ENHRY, CDR2 SYGVKD. The CDR3 runs 14 residues. The CDR3 DNA reads as TGTGCCATCAGACCGGGACAGGGAGAAGATACGCAGTATTTT. Translating it yields CAIRPGQGEDTQYF.

This clone was detected a few times. This chain joins TRBV7-9 and TRBJ2-1; D ambiguous. Trimming removed 5 bases from V and 10 bases from J, with 9 bases in between. Per the germline V gene, CDR1 is SEHNR and CDR2 is FQNEAQ (reference sequence). The CDR3 totals 11 residues. The CDR3 is CASSPGREQFF. The CDR3 coding sequence is TGTGCCAGCAGCCCCGGCAGGGAGCAGTTCTTC.

V gene TRBV7-8 combines with J gene TRBJ2-5, with D hard to call. Trimming stripped 2 bases from V and 9 bases from J, with 19 bases between. CDR1 and CDR2 from the germline V gene are SGHVS and FQNEAQ. The length of the CDR3 is 15 residues. For the CDR3, the DNA is TGTGCCAGCAGCTTACCGGTTACGGTTTCTGTGGCCCAGTACTTC. Amino acid sequence: CASSLPVTVSVAQYF.

The chain combines TRBV7-2 with TRBJ1-2; D uncertain. The V gene lost 4 bases and the J gene lost 4 bases, with 10 bases spanning the gap. The CDR3 contains 13 residues. Per germline, CDR1 SGHTA and CDR2 FQGNSA. The CDR3 coding sequence is TGTGCCAGCAGCTCCCGGGCCCCCTATGGCTACACCTTC. Amino acids: CASSSRAPYGYTF. Using reference TRBV7-2 and TRBJ1-2 for the parts outside the CDR3, the full variable domain is GAGVSQSPSNKVTEKGKDVELRCDPISGHTALYWYRQSLGQGLEFLIYFQGNSAPDKSGLPSDRFSAERTGGSVSTLTIQRTQQEDSAVYLCASSSRAPYGYTFGSGTRLTVV.

This clone was recorded a few times. V and J are TRBV28 and TRBJ1-5; D gene ambiguous. The CDR3 extends over 12 amino acids. The germline V gene has CDR1 MDHEN and CDR2 SYDVKM. With 3 bases removed from V and 7 bases from J, the gap between germline ends came to 7 bases. CDR3 in DNA: TGTGCCAGCAGTTTGGGGTTGCAGCCCCAGCATTTT. It specifies CASSLGLQPQHF.

V and J are TRBV19 and TRBJ2-6, with D maybe TRBD1 (5 bases). Germline V gene data show CDR1 as LNHDA and CDR2 as SQIVND (reference sequence). V was cut by 5 bases and J by 0 bases, with 14 bases left in between. The CDR3 length is 17 residues. CDR3 nucleotide sequence: TGTGCCAGTAGTTCTAACCTCAGGGCCTCTGGGGCCAACGTCCTGACTTTC. Protein product: CASSSNLRASGANVLTF.

The chain is built from TRBV5-1 and TRBJ1-2, with 7 bases identical to TRBD1. This CDR3 is built from 15 residues. The ends lost 0 bases at V and 7 bases at J; junction bases unmatched: 9. Germline CDR1 reads SGHRS; CDR2 reads YFSETQ. CDR3 coding DNA: TGCGCCAGCAGCTTGGGAACAGGGGACAGCCCTGGCTACACCTTC. This encodes CASSLGTGDSPGYTF. Full variable domain (rest looked up from reference TRBV5-1 and TRBJ1-2): KAGVTQTPRYLIKTRGQQVTLSCSPISGHRSVSWYQQTPGQGLQFLFEYFSETQRNKGNFPGRFSGRQFSNSRSEMNVSTLELGDSALYLCASSLGTGDSPGYTFGSGTRLTVV.

This clone was detected a few times. V is TRBV6-6 and J is TRBJ2-5, with 10 bases aligning to TRBD1. The CDR3 runs 16 residues. Unmatched junction bases numbered 10, after V lost 8 bases and J lost 1 base. Germline CDR1 is MNHNY and CDR2 is SVGAGI (reference sequence). The CDR3 loop reads CASSDQTGGIQETQYF. CDR3 DNA sequence: TGTGCCAGCTCGGATCAGACAGGGGGCATCCAAGAGACCCAGTACTTC.

This sequence joins TRBV11-2 and TRBJ2-1; 11 bases are a match to TRBD1. The CDR3 is 15 amino acids. Germline-derived CDR1 and CDR2 are SGHAT and FQNNGV. The V segment lost 5 bases and the J segment 7 bases; nucleotides outside the gene matches: 7. CDR3 sequence reads: CASSRDRGVWNEQFF. In nucleotides, the CDR3 is TGTGCCAGCAGCCGGGACAGGGGGGTATGGAATGAGCAGTTCTTC.

This clone was found a few times. CDR3 in DNA: TGTGCCAGCTCACCAAGGGGTTTCGAGACCCAGTACTTC. This sequence encodes CASSPRGFETQYF. The gene calls are TRBV18 and TRBJ2-5; maybe TRBD1 (5 bases). The CDR3 sequence is 13 residues long. Trimming removed 2 bases at V and 5 bases at J, with 9 bases between. In germline, CDR1 is KGHSH, CDR2 LQKENI.